Listed here are 29 T cell receptor beta chains from one sample, sequenced in a study of blood T cells in healthy people across ages. A second PCR, run for about 7 to 11 cycles, used a sample-barcoded 5' primer plus a J-beta primer mix. TCRdb independently ran MiXCR on the 5' RACE reads; one entry per CDR3 protein. Among roughly 800,000 distinct CDR3 sequences listed, 20% to 25% were seen once. In addition, the sample was reused for a study of T cells of mothers and their children.

Sequenced input: blood. The receptors originated from a boy aged 5-17 years in good health.

V gene TRBV12-3 or TRBV12-4 combines with J gene TRBJ2-5, with D perhaps TRBD2 (7 bases). The last part of the DNA fits TRBJ2-7 better; the J call may be wrong. The CDR3 covers 16 residues. In DNA form, the CDR3 reads TGTGCCAGCAGTCACGGCACGACAGGACTAGCCTACGAGCAGTACTTC. This gives the protein CASSHGTTGLAYEQYF.

CDR3 residues: CASTDKPTNTGELFF. CDR3 DNA: TGTGCCAGCACCGATAAACCGACGAACACCGGGGAGCTGTTTTTT. This rearrangement joins TRBV6-2 or TRBV6-3 to TRBJ2-2; D gene ambiguous. V lost 7 bases and J 0 bases, leaving 12 bases between the germline ends. From germline, CDR1 is MNHEY and CDR2 SVGEGT. CDR3 size: 15 residues.

The gene calls are TRBV25-1 and TRBJ1-1; 8 nucleotides align to TRBD1. CDR1 is MGHDK, CDR2 SYGVNS, per germline. V gave up 7 bases and J gave up 5 bases; unmatched junction bases: 6. CDR3 size: 13 residues. The CDR3 coding sequence is TGTGCCAGCATCCAGGGGGCTGGTACTGAAGCTTTCTTT. It codes for CASIQGAGTEAFF.

This chain uses TRBV11-2 with TRBJ1-5; no definite D call. Trimming took off 1 base at V and 3 bases at J, with 13 bases between the two ends. CDR1 and CDR2 from the germline V gene are SGHAT and FQNNGV. CDR3 length: 16 amino acids. CDR3 sequence reads: CASSLGASPVNQPQHF. Here the CDR3 DNA reads TGTGCCAGCAGCTTAGGAGCCAGCCCCGTCAATCAGCCCCAGCATTTT. The full variable domain, completed using reference TRBV11-2 and TRBJ1-5, is EAGVAQSPRYKIIEKRQSVAFWCNPISGHATLYWYQQILGQGPKLLIQFQNNGVVDDSQLPKDRFSAERLKGVDSTLKIQPAKLEDSAVYLCASSLGASPVNQPQHFGDGTRLSIL.

The CDR3 DNA is TGCAGCTTCATCACAGGGGGCCCCTATGGCTACACCTTC. The encoded protein is CSFITGGPYGYTF. The chain has TRBV29-1 and TRBJ1-2; 9 nucleotides agree with TRBD1. The V gene's germline CDR1 is SQVTM and CDR2 ANQGSEA. Germline trimming cut 8 bases from V and 4 bases from J; bases unmatched to any gene: 8. This CDR3 has 13 residues.

This chain connects TRBV5-1 to TRBJ1-2; 7 bases are a match to TRBD1. The CDR3 sequence is 15 residues long. Germline assignment: CDR1 SGHRS and CDR2 YFSETQ. V dropped 0 bases and J dropped 7; count of bases not matched to a gene: 9. Here the CDR3 reads CASSLAFTGDGGYTF. The CDR3 region has the DNA TGCGCCAGCAGCTTGGCTTTCACAGGGGATGGTGGCTACACCTTC.

This clonotype was counted only a few times. An end of the junction does not agree with germline; a read error may underlie this. The V and J genes are TRBV20-1 and TRBJ2-3; D possibly uses TRBD1 or TRBD2 (6 bases each). Per the germline V gene, CDR1 is DFQATT and CDR2 is SNEGSKA (reference sequence). The CDR3 runs to 16 residues. CDR3 sequence reads: CSARGLQGLSTDTQYF. The DNA of the CDR3 is TGCAGTGCAAGAGGATTACAGGGACTTAGCACAGATACGCAGTATTTT.

CDR3 DNA sequence: TGCAGTGCCCGGACTAGCGGAGGCTACGAGCAGTACTTC. It is translated as CSARTSGGYEQYF. V gene TRBV20-1 combines with J gene TRBJ2-7; 10 bases align to TRBD2. The CDR3 totals 13 residues. The V and J ends lost 6 bases and 3 bases, in that order; junction bases with no gene match: 5. Per the germline V gene, CDR1 is DFQATT and CDR2 is SNEGSKA (reference sequence).

This clonotype was seen more than once but under ten times. The gene calls are TRBV3-1 and TRBJ2-1; D remains ambiguous. Germline assignment: CDR1 LGHDT and CDR2 YNNKEL (reference sequence). The CDR3 is made up of 15 amino acids. V gave up 4 bases and J gave up 1 base, with 11 bases separating them. CDR3 coding DNA: TGTGCCAGCAGCCCTCATCCAACGTCCTACAATGAGCAGTTCTTC. Encoded protein: CASSPHPTSYNEQFF.

This clonotype was seen only a few times. The chain couples TRBV27 to TRBJ2-5; D uncertain. The DNA end is a closer match to TRBJ2-7, so the J assignment may be wrong. Germline assignment: CDR1 MNHEY and CDR2 SMNVEV (reference sequence). The CDR3 has 12 amino acids. The CDR3 is CASFSGSYEQYF. As DNA, the CDR3 is TGTGCCAGTTTTAGTGGGTCCTACGAGCAGTACTTC.

V and J are TRBV20-1 and TRBJ2-7; 11 bases map to TRBD2. The V gene's germline CDR1 is DFQATT and CDR2 SNEGSKA (reference sequence). The CDR3 spans 15 residues. The junction had 8 bases not matched to a gene; V was cut back by 6 bases and J by 1 base. CDR3 nucleotide sequence: TGCAGTGCCACCACTCGACTAGCGGGATCCTACGAGCAGTACTTC. Translated, it gives CSATTRLAGSYEQYF.

The chain has TRBV15 and TRBJ1-2, with D tentatively TRBD1 (5 bases). CDR1 LNHNV and CDR2 YYDKDF come from the germline V gene (reference sequence). CDR3 length: 14 amino acids. V lost 4 bases and J lost 3, with 12 bases in between. The CDR3 sequence is CATSTPGGYYGYTF. The DNA of the CDR3 is TGTGCCACCAGCACACCCGGGGGGTACTATGGCTACACCTTC.

CDR3 sequence reads: CASSLRKETMNTEAFF. The CDR3 nucleotides are TGTGCCAGCAGCTTACGCAAGGAGACCATGAACACTGAAGCTTTCTTT. V and J are TRBV7-6 and TRBJ1-1; D gene ambiguous. CDR1 is SGHVS and CDR2 is FNYEAQ in the germline V gene. V gave up 2 bases and J gave up 0 bases, with 13 bases separating them. The CDR3 has 16 amino acids.

The chain couples TRBV14 to TRBJ2-5, with D perhaps matching TRBD1 or TRBD2 (5 bases each). CDR1 is SGHDN, CDR2 FVKESK, per germline. V lost 1 base and J lost 5, with 14 bases in between. The CDR3 has 15 amino acids. CDR3 protein: CASSQGDQFRETQYF. The DNA of the CDR3 is TGTGCCAGCAGCCAAGGGGACCAATTTCGGGAGACCCAGTACTTC.

This clonotype was seen only a few times. The rearrangement uses TRBV29-1 and TRBJ1-1; D is undetermined. Germline CDR1 is SQVTM and CDR2 is ANQGSEA. Trimming removed 3 bases at V and 2 bases at J, with 10 bases between. The length of the CDR3 is 13 residues. CDR3 region: CSVDGVGNTEAFF. CDR3 coding DNA: TGCAGCGTTGATGGGGTGGGAAACACTGAAGCTTTCTTT.

This rearrangement joins TRBV29-1 to TRBJ2-6; maybe TRBD2 (5 bases). Trimming took 4 bases from V and 3 from J, leaving 10 bases between them. The CDR3 extends over 14 amino acids. Looked up from germline, CDR1 is SQVTM and CDR2 is ANQGSEA. The CDR3 DNA is TGCAGCGTTGGTATGGGGAGTGGGGCCAACGTCCTGACTTTC. Its translation is CSVGMGSGANVLTF.

This clonotype has just a few counts. The chain has TRBV15 and TRBJ2-5; D tentatively reads TRBD1 or TRBD2 (6 bases each). Germline CDR1 and CDR2: LNHNV and YYDKDF (reference sequence). V lost 5 bases and J lost 11, with 24 bases in between. This CDR3 has 15 amino acids. CDR3 DNA: TGTGCCACCAGCGAAGAACAGGGATGGGGTCGGGAGCAGTACTTC. This sequence encodes CATSEEQGWGREQYF.

The J gene is TRBJ2-3, the V gene TRBV20-1, with 7 bases lining up with TRBD2. With V trimmed by 3 bases and J by 5 bases, 5 bases remained unmatched. This CDR3 region has 13 residues. CDR1 is DFQATT, CDR2 SNEGSKA, per germline (reference sequence). The CDR3 DNA reads as TGCAGTGCTAGTAGACTAGCCCGAGATACGCAGTATTTT. Its protein product is CSASRLARDTQYF.

Many counts were recorded for this clonotype. The chain combines TRBV28 with TRBJ2-1; TRBD1 is a possible D gene (6 bases). Trimming removed 3 bases at V and 5 bases at J, with 23 bases between. The CDR3 is 18 residues long. Germline V CDR1 and CDR2: MDHEN, SYDVKM. CDR3 sequence: CASSFLPTGTRNHNEQFF. CDR3 nucleotides: TGTGCCAGCAGTTTCCTCCCGACAGGTACTAGAAACCACAATGAGCAGTTCTTC.

This clonotype occurred a few times. The chain links TRBV2 to TRBJ2-1; no definite D call. V lost 8 bases, J lost 2 bases, and 13 bases lay in between. The CDR3 totals 14 residues. The germline V gene has CDR1 SNHLY and CDR2 FYNNEI. This chain's CDR3 is CASDDRPTYNEQFF. The DNA for the CDR3 is TGTGCCAGCGACGACCGTCCAACCTACAATGAGCAGTTCTTC. The full variable domain, completed using reference TRBV2 and TRBJ2-1, is EPEVTQTPSHQVTQMGQEVILRCVPISNHLYFYWYRQILGQKVEFLVSFYNNEISEKSEIFDDQFSVERPDGSNFTLKIRSTKLEDSAMYFCASDDRPTYNEQFFGPGTRLTVL.

This clonotype has just a few counts. The CDR3 DNA follows: TGTGCCAGCAGCCAAGATGTCAGGGGTGGAGAGACCCAGTACTTC. Protein product: CASSQDVRGGETQYF. V gene TRBV3-1 combines with J gene TRBJ2-5; the D gene is possibly TRBD1 (6 bases). Germline CDR1 is LGHDT and CDR2 is YNNKEL (reference sequence). V was pared by 0 bases and J by 4 bases, with 12 bases between. This CDR3 spans 15 amino acids.

This clonotype has just a few counts. A read error may produce the germline difference seen at one junction end. The V and J genes are TRBV11-2 and TRBJ2-5, with 10 bases aligning to TRBD2. The J call is doubtful: the DNA matches TRBJ2-7 better. Germline CDR1 SGHAT, CDR2 FQNNGV. The CDR3 loop spans 14 amino acids. In DNA form, the CDR3 reads TGTGCCAGCAGATTAGCGGGAGGTTCCTACGAGCAGTACTTC. Encoded protein: CASRLAGGSYEQYF.

This clonotype has only a few counts. CDR3 nucleotide sequence: TGTGCCAGCATCGGTGACAACTCCTACAATGAGCAGTTCTTC. It yields the protein CASIGDNSYNEQFF. V is TRBV2 and J is TRBJ2-1; no firm D call. V lost 7 bases and J 0 bases, leaving 10 bases between the germline ends. Germline lookup yields CDR1 SNHLY and CDR2 FYNNEI. This CDR3 comprises 14 residues.

The rearrangement links TRBV7-3 to TRBJ2-3; a weak D match, TRBD2 (6 bases). Trimming took 1 base from V and 6 from J, leaving 14 bases between them. This CDR3 contains 15 residues. Germline V lookup: CDR1 SGHTA, CDR2 FQGTGA. The CDR3 here is CASSLIGGRGDTQYF. The CDR3 coding sequence is TGTGCCAGCAGCTTAATTGGCGGTCGGGGGGATACGCAGTATTTT.

As for this clonotype: Because the CDR3 is missing its conserved closing phenylalanine or tryptophan, this is likely a read error. The chain uses TRBV6-5 and TRBJ2-5; D not certain. Germline V gene data show CDR1 as MNHEY and CDR2 as SVGAGI. Trimming shortened V by 6 bases and J by 2 bases, and 13 bases separated the two germline ends. This CDR3 spans 14 amino acids. The CDR3 is CASRRDWDQETQYS. The CDR3 region has the DNA TGTGCCAGCAGACGAGACTGGGATCAAGAGACCCAGTACTCC.

The V call is TRBV28, the J call TRBJ2-2; D remains ambiguous. The CDR3 runs 11 residues. The V and J ends lost 2 bases and 7 bases respectively, with 2 bases between them. CDR1 is MDHEN, CDR2 SYDVKM, per germline. In DNA, the CDR3 is TGTGCCAGCAGTTTAAACGGGGAGCTGTTTTTT. It encodes CASSLNGELFF.

The V gene is TRBV20-1, the J gene TRBJ2-5; no clear D gene. This CDR3 region has 14 residues. Germline lookup yields CDR1 DFQATT and CDR2 SNEGSKA (reference sequence). With 3 bases removed from V and 1 base from J, the gap between germline ends came to 12 bases. The CDR3 reads CSASLWATQETQYF. CDR3 coding DNA: TGCAGTGCTAGTCTGTGGGCTACCCAAGAGACCCAGTACTTC.

V is TRBV7-2 and J is TRBJ1-5; D uncertain. This CDR3 is 14 amino acids long. The germline V gene encodes CDR1 SGHTA and CDR2 FQGNSA. Trimming took 1 base from V and 4 from J, leaving 8 bases between them. CDR3 sequence: CASSLVGINQPQHF. CDR3 DNA: TGTGCCAGCAGCTTAGTGGGGATTAATCAGCCCCAGCATTTT.

This chain uses TRBV12-5 with TRBJ1-2; D possibly corresponds to TRBD1 (6 bases). Germline V lookup: CDR1 LGHNT, CDR2 FRNRAP. Trimming stripped 3 bases from V and 7 bases from J, with 15 bases between. There are 14 residues in the CDR3. The CDR3 is CASGFGGRLGGYTF. In nucleotides, the CDR3 is TGTGCTAGTGGTTTCGGGGGGCGCCTGGGTGGCTACACCTTC.